This T cell receptor beta chain derives from a study of blood T cell repertoires in COVID-19. Study details: COVID-19 samples from acute and convalescent phases originated in the United States, Italy and Spain. PBMCs, B-cell-depleted T cells, or T cells were the source of the cDNA or gDNA that made up the material.

The CDR3 is 15 amino acids. V was shortened by 2 bases and J by 3 bases, with 11 bases between the two germline ends. In germline, CDR1 is LNHDA, CDR2 SQIVND (reference sequence). The assay was immunoSEQ multiplex PCR, and TCRdb's table has in-frame clones only and misses some. The sample comprises around 56,000 clones, around 82% of which are singletons, and approximately 7.2% rests with the top ten. Sequenced material: peripheral blood. The chain is built from TRBV19 and TRBJ2-1; weak D call: TRBD1 (5 bases). The clonotype originates from a man between 60 and 70 years old with acute or convalescent COVID-19. The CDR3 nucleotides are TGTGCCAGTAGTATACAGGGTTCGTACTACAATGAGCAGTTCTTC. Its translation is CASSIQGSYYNEQFF.